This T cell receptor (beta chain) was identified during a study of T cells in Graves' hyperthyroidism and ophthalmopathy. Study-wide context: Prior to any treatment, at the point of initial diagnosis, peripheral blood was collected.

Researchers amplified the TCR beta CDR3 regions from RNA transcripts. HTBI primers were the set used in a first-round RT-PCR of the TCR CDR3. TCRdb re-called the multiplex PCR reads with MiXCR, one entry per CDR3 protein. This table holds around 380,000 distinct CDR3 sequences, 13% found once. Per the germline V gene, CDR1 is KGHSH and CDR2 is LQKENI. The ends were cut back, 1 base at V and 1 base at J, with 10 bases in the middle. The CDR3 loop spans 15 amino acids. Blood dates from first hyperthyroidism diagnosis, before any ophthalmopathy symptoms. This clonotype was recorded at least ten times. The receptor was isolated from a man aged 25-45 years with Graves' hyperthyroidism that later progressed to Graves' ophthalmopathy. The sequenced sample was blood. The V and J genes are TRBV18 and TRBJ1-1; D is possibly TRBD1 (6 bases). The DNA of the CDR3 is TGTGCCAGCTCACCACGGGACAACCCGAACACTGAAGCTTTCTTT. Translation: CASSPRDNPNTEAFF.